This T cell receptor beta chain was sequenced in a study of regulatory T cells in long-lasting Graves disease (dated by TCRdb to about 2021). At the level of the whole study: Persistent Graves' disease meant more than 5 years of antithyroid drug treatment with TSH receptor autoantibodies that stayed positive. Patients with persistent Graves' disease were compared with patients with newly diagnosed Graves' disease using TCR sequencing and RNA sequencing of peripheral blood. The study was conducted in China and was registered as a clinical trial. A total of roughly 33 samples were covered by TCR sequencing, comprising approximately 13 persistent and 20 newly diagnosed Graves' disease patients. Persistent Graves' disease patients in the clinical cohort had taken antithyroid drugs for 9.5 to 13 years on average. Paper-wide results and their limitations: The authors acknowledged the small sample size as a limitation that may reduce accuracy. Sequencing and analysis were limited to the TCR beta chain. Persistent patients shared more public clonotypes among themselves (more than 2,500) than newly diagnosed patients did (approximately 970). Persistent Graves' disease patients showed lower TCR Shannon entropy and fewer highly expanded clones than newly diagnosed patients, suggesting clonal expansion. Preferential use of TRBV28, TRBJ1-2 and TRBJ2-5 was observed in persistent disease, whereas TRBV20-1 and TRBJ2-1 were favored in newly diagnosed disease. Peripheral blood alone was examined, since thyroid tissue, which constituted the primary lesion, could not be accessed.

The library relied on multiplex PCR. TCRdb lists the instrument as Illumina HiSeq 4000. TCR beta libraries were built with iRepertoire HTBI primers and Arm-PCR amplification of CDR3 regions. Before sequencing, the PCR products went through gel purification. For the original study's pipeline: Across samples, 60 to 70 TRBV and roughly 15 TRBJ segments were identified and used for gene usage analysis of CDR3 amino acid clonotypes. COPE and FqMerger were used to merge filtered high-quality paired reads into contigs. BLAST was used to align contigs to the IMGT TRBV, TRBD and TRBJ reference genes, and CDR3 was defined following IMGT. Any clonotype with a frequency above 0.1% was classified as a highly expanded clone. Repertoire diversity was measured by Shannon entropy, and V-J evenness by the Gini coefficient. A clonotype was considered public if more than one individual shared it. The raw public reads went through TCRdb reprocessing: fastp at Q25, MiXCR clone calling, in-frame beta chains kept. Rows are unified per CDR3 protein, each entry keeping the most common DNA and genes. The V and J calls come from TCRdb's annotation, not from the publication. Counted in this sample were 250,000 to 300,000 distinct CDR3 sequences; around 20% of them appeared once. Roughly three fifths of the sample comes from the top ten.

This clonotype occurred many times. No cognate antigen has been identified for it. No quality values exist for individual bases; no much larger clone is one base distant. Measured from the cysteine to the phenylalanine, the CDR3 is 16 residues long. The only DNA kept is the CDR3, 48 bases in frame from the first base. V trim: 2 bases; J trim: 9 bases; unmatched bases: 9. The CDR1 and CDR2 encoded by the germline V gene are SGHVS and FQNEAQ. In the paper's terms, the time point label means: persistent/refractory GD, antithyroid drugs over 5 years with positive TRAb. For both TCR sequencing and RNA sequencing, RNA was extracted from PBMCs in TRIzol. The diagnosis of Graves' disease followed American Thyroid Association guidelines. Patients were recruited from an endocrinology department in Xi'an, China. From each patient, about 8.9 milliliters of peripheral blood was collected into an EDTA anticoagulant tube. PBMCs were isolated by Ficoll Paque Plus density gradient separation without further T cell sorting. RNA quality was checked with an Agilent 2100 Bioanalyzer and agarose gel, and concentration with a NanoDrop 2000.

The sample was peripheral blood mononuclear cells (PBMCs), taken when the disease was refractory, from a patient treated with antithyroid drugs. The receptor was isolated from a female donor with Graves disease. This sequence uses TRBV7-8 and TRBJ2-1; 11 of the junction bases match TRBD2. The bases read TGTGCCAGCAGCTTACCCTTAGCGGGAGGGCCTGGTGAGCAGTTCTTC. Translated, this is CASSLPLAGGPGEQFF. Extended through the reference TRBV7-8 and TRBJ2-1 proteins, this CDR3 yields the full variable domain: GAGVSQSPRYKVAKRGQDVALRCDPISGHVSLFWYQQALGQGPEFLTYFQNEAQLDKSGLPSDRFFAERPEGSVSTLKIQRTQQEDSAVYLCASSLPLAGGPGEQFFGPGTRLTVL.